The next 10 T cell receptor beta chains were all read from a single sample in a study of blood T cell dynamics during melanoma immunotherapy. The time point denotes: pre-treatment baseline. The protocol was immunoSEQ multiplex PCR, while the TCRdb copy is restricted to in-frame clones and leaves out a portion. The sample shows approximately 15,000 clones, around 83% of them seen only once. Sequencing used blood, obtained from a patient treated with checkpoint blockade. Receptor source: a human donor with melanoma.

This clone was seen only a few times. The V call is TRBV7-9, the J call TRBJ2-7, with D perhaps given as TRBD1 or TRBD2 (5 bases each). The CDR3 totals 16 residues. Germline V gives CDR1 SEHNR, CDR2 FQNEAQ (reference sequence). V was cut by 2 bases and J by 3 bases, with 17 bases left in between. The CDR3 reads CASSLTGAEGDYEQYF. The CDR3 nucleotides read TGTGCCAGCAGCTTAACAGGTGCTGAGGGTGACTACGAGCAGTACTTC.

The chain uses TRBV7-2 and TRBJ2-2, with 7 nucleotides matching TRBD1. CDR3 size: 16 residues. Germline V CDR1 and CDR2: SGHTA, FQGNSA. After removal of 3 bases from V and 0 bases from J, the junction contained 4 bases not matched to a gene. CDR3 in DNA: TGTGCCAGCAGCTTCAACAGGGGCGCGAACACCGGGGAGCTGTTTTTT. This codes for CASSFNRGANTGELFF.

The chain uses TRBV28 and TRBJ2-2; the D gene is possibly TRBD2 (6 bases). The CDR3 has 15 amino acids. The germline gives CDR1 MDHEN, CDR2 SYDVKM. V lost 2 bases and J 3 bases, leaving 10 bases between the germline ends. The CDR3 spells CASSLGGVDTGELFF. For the CDR3, the DNA is TGTGCCAGCAGTTTAGGAGGGGTTGACACCGGGGAGCTGTTTTTT.

This clone appeared a few times. The J gene is TRBJ1-5, the V gene TRBV19, with 8 nucleotides matching TRBD1. The CDR3 spans 14 residues. CDR1 and CDR2 (germline): LNHDA, SQIVND (reference sequence). Trimming took 5 bases from V and 7 from J; bases not matched to a gene: 7. DNA of the CDR3: TGTGCCAGTAGTGACAGGGGAGGGGGACAGCCCCAGCATTTT. Translating it yields CASSDRGGGQPQHF.

The chain employs TRBV7-9 and TRBJ2-1, with D unresolved. Germline CDR1 reads SEHNR; CDR2 reads FQNEAQ (reference sequence). V was shortened by 4 bases and J by 13 bases, with 29 bases between the two germline ends. This CDR3 has 17 amino acids. DNA for the CDR3: TGTGCCAGCAGCTCCCACCCCCTAACCCCGTCGCCCGACGATCAGTTCTTC. Its protein is CASSSHPLTPSPDDQFF. The full variable domain, completed using reference TRBV7-9 and TRBJ2-1, is DTGVSQNPRHKITKRGQNVTFRCDPISEHNRLYWYRQTLGQGPEFLTYFQNEAQLEKSRLLSDRFSAERPKGSFSTLEIQRTEQGDSAMYLCASSSHPLTPSPDDQFFGPGTRLTVL.

The gene calls are TRBV9 and TRBJ2-1; D might be TRBD1 or TRBD2, each matching 6 bases. V lost 2 bases and J 7 bases, leaving 19 bases between the germline ends. The CDR3 has 16 residues. Germline V gene data show CDR1 as SGDLS and CDR2 as YYNGEE. The CDR3 reads CASSVTGSGAWNEQFF. CDR3 DNA: TGTGCCAGCAGCGTTACAGGGTCGGGGGCTTGGAATGAGCAGTTCTTC.

The chain links TRBV6-5 to TRBJ2-7; D ambiguous. The CDR3 consists of 12 residues. CDR1 and CDR2 (germline): MNHEY, SVGAGI. With 7 bases removed from V and 2 bases from J, the gap between germline ends came to 9 bases. Written as DNA, the CDR3 is TGTGCCAGCAACGGGCCCACCTACGAGCAGTACTTC. Translated, it gives CASNGPTYEQYF.

The chain combines TRBV7-9 with TRBJ1-1; D not resolved. The CDR3 length is 13 residues. Per germline, CDR1 SEHNR and CDR2 FQNEAQ (reference sequence). V was shortened by 3 bases and J by 1 base, with 6 bases between the two germline ends. This CDR3 is CASSFGRNTEAFF. Written as DNA, the CDR3 is TGTGCCAGCAGCTTCGGCAGGAACACTGAAGCTTTCTTT.

This clone was picked up one time. This chain links TRBV19 with TRBJ2-1; D perhaps matches TRBD2 (6 bases). The germline gives CDR1 LNHDA, CDR2 SQIVND (reference sequence). The germline V and J ends were trimmed by 6 bases and 0 bases, with 18 bases remaining between them. The CDR3 extends over 17 amino acids. Here the CDR3 reads CASSAVRGEASYNEQFF. The CDR3, as DNA: TGTGCCAGTAGCGCTGTGCGGGGAGAAGCCTCCTACAATGAGCAGTTCTTC.

The genes are TRBV5-1 and TRBJ2-2; D is possibly TRBD1 or TRBD2 (5 bases each). Trimming removed 3 bases from V and 6 bases from J, with 12 bases in between. Germline CDR1 is SGHRS and CDR2 is YFSETQ. The CDR3 length is 14 residues. In nucleotides, the CDR3 is TGCGCCAGCAGCTATTTACAGGACTCCGGGGAGCTGTTTTTT. Encoded protein: CASSYLQDSGELFF. The full variable domain, with the rest looked up from reference TRBV5-1 and TRBJ2-2, is KAGVTQTPRYLIKTRGQQVTLSCSPISGHRSVSWYQQTPGQGLQFLFEYFSETQRNKGNFPGRFSGRQFSNSRSEMNVSTLELGDSALYLCASSYLQDSGELFFGEGSRLTVL.